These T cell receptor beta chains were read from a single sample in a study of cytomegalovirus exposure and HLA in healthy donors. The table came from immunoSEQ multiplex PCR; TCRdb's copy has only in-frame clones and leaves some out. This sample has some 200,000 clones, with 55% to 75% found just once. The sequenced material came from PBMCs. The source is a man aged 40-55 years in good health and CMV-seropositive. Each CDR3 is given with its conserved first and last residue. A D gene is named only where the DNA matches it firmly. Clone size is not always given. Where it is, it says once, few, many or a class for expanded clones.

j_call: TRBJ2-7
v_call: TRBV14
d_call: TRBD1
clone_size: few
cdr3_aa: CASSQEGTVHEQYF
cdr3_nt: TGTGCCAGCAGCCAAGAGGGGACAGTCCACGAGCAGTACTTC

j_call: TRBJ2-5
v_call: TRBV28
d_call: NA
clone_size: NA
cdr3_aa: CASSFSDGLPRDQETQYF
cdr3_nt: TGTGCCAGCAGTTTCTCTGACGGACTCCCGAGGGATCAAGAGACCCAGTACTTC

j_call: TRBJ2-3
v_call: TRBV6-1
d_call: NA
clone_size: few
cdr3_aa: CASSDTAEDTQYF
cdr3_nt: TGTGCCAGCAGTGACACGGCGGAAGATACGCAGTATTTT

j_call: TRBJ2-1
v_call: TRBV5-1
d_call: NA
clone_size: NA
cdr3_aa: CASRPNGNEQFF
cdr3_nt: TGCGCCAGTCGACCGAACGGGAATGAGCAGTTCTTC

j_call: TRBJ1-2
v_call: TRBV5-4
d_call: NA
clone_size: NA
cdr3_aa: CASSVGPGYGYTF
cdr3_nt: TGTGCCAGCAGCGTTGGCCCAGGCTATGGCTACACCTTC

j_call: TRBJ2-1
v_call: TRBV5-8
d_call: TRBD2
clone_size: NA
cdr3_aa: CASSLGSGAYNEQFF
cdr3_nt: TGTGCCAGCAGCTTGGGGAGCGGGGCCTACAATGAGCAGTTCTTC

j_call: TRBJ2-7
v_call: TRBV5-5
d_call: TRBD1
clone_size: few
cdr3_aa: CASSFSGTGVREQYF
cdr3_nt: TGTGCCAGCAGCTTTTCCGGGACAGGGGTTCGGGAGCAGTACTTC

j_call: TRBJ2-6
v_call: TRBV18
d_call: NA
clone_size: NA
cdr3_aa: CASSPQGSGANVLTF
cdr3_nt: TGTGCCAGCTCACCCCAGGGAAGTGGGGCCAACGTCCTGACTTTC

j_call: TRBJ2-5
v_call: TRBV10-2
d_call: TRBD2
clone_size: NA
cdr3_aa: CASTAGVETQYF
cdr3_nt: TGCGCCAGCACGGCGGGGGTAGAGACCCAGTACTTC

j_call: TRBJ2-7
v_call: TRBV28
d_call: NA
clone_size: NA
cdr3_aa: CASTWGSGDYEQYF
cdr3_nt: TGTGCCAGTACCTGGGGCTCTGGAGATTACGAGCAGTACTTC

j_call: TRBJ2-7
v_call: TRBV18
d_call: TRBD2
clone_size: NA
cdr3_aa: CASSPSGGRNEQYF
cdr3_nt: TGTGCCAGCTCACCGTCGGGGGGGCGTAACGAGCAGTACTTC

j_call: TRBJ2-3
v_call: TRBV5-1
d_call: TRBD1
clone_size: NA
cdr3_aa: CASSWTGEISTDTQYF
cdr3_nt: TGCGCCAGCAGCTGGACAGGGGAAATAAGCACAGATACGCAGTATTTT

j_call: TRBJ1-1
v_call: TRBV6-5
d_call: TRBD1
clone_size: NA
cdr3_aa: CASSAGQGVSTEAFF
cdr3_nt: TGTGCCAGCAGTGCGGGACAGGGGGTGAGCACTGAAGCTTTCTTT

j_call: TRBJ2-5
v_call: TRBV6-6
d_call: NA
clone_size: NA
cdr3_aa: CASSQEETQYF
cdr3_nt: TGTGCCAGCAGTCAAGAGGAGACCCAGTACTTC

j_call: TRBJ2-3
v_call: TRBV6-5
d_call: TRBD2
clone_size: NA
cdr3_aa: CASRLASTDTQYF
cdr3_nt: TGTGCCAGCAGACTAGCGTCCACAGATACGCAGTATTTT

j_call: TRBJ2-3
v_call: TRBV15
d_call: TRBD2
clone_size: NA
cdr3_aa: CATSREGTAGPVSDTQYF
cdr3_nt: TGTGCCACCAGCAGAGAAGGTACAGCGGGGCCCGTTTCAGATACGCAGTATTTT

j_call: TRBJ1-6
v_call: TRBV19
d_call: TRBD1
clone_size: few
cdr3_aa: CASSSGQGHSPLHF
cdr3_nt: TGTGCCAGTAGTTCGGGACAGGGTCATTCACCCCTCCACTTT

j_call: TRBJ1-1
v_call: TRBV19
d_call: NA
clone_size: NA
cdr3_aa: CASNGGQRLDTEAFF
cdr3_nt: TGTGCCAGTAATGGGGGACAACGTCTGGACACTGAAGCTTTCTTT

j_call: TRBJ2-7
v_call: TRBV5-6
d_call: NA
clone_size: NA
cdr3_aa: CASSLAGEAPYEQYF
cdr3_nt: TGTGCCAGCAGCTTGGCGGGGGAGGCCCCTTACGAGCAGTACTTC

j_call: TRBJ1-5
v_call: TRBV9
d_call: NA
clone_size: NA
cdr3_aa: CASSATDSFNQPQHF
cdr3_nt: TGTGCCAGCAGCGCCACGGACAGCTTCAATCAGCCCCAGCATTTT

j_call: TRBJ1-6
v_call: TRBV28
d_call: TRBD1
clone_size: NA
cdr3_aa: CASITGQGSSPLHF
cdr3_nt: TGTGCCAGCATAACGGGACAGGGGAGTTCACCCCTCCACTTT

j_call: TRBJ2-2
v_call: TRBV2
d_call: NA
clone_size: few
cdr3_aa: CASSVVRAGELFF
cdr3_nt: TGTGCCAGCAGTGTTGTGAGGGCCGGGGAGCTGTTTTTT

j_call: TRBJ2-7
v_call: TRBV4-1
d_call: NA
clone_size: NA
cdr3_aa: CASSQVAGVPYEQYF
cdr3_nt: TGCGCCAGCAGCCAAGTGGCAGGGGTTCCCTACGAGCAGTACTTC

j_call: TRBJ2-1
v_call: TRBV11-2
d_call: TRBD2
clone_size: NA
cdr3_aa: CASSARGGYNEQFF
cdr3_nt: TGTGCCAGCAGCGCACGGGGGGGGTACAATGAGCAGTTCTTC

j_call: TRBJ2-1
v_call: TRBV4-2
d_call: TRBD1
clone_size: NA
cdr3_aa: CASSQDFQGDSYNEQFF
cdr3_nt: TGTGCCAGCAGCCAAGATTTCCAGGGGGACTCCTACAATGAGCAGTTCTTC

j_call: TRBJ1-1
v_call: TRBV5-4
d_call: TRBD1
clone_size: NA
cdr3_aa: CASRGGDRGHTEAFF
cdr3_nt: TGTGCCAGCAGGGGGGGGGACAGGGGACACACTGAAGCTTTCTTT

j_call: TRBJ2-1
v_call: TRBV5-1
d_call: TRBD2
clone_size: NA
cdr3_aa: CASSSSGGASYEQFF
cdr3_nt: TGCGCCAGCAGCTCGAGCGGGGGGGCTAGTTATGAGCAGTTCTTC

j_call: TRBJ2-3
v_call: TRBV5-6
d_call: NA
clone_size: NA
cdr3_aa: CASSWTGHHGTQYF
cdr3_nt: TGTGCCAGCAGCTGGACGGGACACCACGGTACGCAGTATTTT

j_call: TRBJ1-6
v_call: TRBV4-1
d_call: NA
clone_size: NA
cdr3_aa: CASSQGGARSSNSPLHF
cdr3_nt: TGCGCCAGCAGCCAGGGGGGGGCGCGTAGTAGTAATTCACCCCTCCACTTT

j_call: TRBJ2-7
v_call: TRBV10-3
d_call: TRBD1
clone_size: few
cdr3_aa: CAISTADGTGASYEQYF
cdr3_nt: TGTGCCATCAGCACTGCGGACGGGACAGGGGCGTCCTACGAGCAGTACTTC

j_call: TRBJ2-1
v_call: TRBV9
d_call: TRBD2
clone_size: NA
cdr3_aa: CASSVATGLGIYNEQFF
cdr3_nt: TGTGCCAGCAGCGTAGCTACCGGACTAGGGATTTACAATGAGCAGTTCTTC

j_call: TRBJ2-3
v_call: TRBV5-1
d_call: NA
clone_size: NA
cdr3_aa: CASSLTVTYTDTQYF
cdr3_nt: TGCGCCAGCAGCTTGACAGTCACATACACAGATACGCAGTATTTT

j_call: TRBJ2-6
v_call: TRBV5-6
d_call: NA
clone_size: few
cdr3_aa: CASRASGANVLTF
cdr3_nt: TGTGCCAGCAGAGCTTCGGGGGCCAACGTCCTGACTTTC

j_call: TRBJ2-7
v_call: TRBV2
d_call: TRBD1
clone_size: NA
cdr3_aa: CASGTGIYEQYF
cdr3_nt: TGTGCCAGCGGGACAGGGATCTATGAGCAGTACTTC

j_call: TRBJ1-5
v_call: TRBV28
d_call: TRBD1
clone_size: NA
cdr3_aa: CASSWGGQVNQPQHF
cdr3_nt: TGTGCCAGCAGTTGGGGGGGACAGGTAAACCAGCCCCAGCATTTT

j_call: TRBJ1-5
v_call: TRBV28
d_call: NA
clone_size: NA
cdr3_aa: CASSFRYNQPQHF
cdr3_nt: TGTGCCAGCAGTTTTCGGTACAATCAGCCCCAGCATTTT

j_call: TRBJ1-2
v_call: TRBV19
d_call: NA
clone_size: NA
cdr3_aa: CASSIVPGVEYGYTF
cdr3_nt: TGTGCCAGTAGTATAGTGCCAGGGGTAGAGTATGGCTACACCTTC

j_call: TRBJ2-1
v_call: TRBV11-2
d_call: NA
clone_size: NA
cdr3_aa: CASSRDSYSYNEQFF
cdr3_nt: TGTGCCAGCAGCCGTGACTCCTACTCCTACAATGAGCAGTTCTTC

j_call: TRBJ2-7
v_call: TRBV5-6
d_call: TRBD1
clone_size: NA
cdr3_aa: CASSEDRGFYEQYF
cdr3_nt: TGTGCCAGCAGCGAAGACAGGGGTTTCTACGAGCAGTACTTC

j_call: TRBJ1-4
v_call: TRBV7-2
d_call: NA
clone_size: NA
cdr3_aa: CASSPGLSNEKLFF
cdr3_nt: TGTGCCAGCAGCCCAGGACTGAGTAATGAAAAACTGTTTTTT

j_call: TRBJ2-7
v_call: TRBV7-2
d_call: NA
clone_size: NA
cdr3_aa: CASSYSFLREQYF
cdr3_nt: TGTGCCAGCAGCTATAGCTTCCTGCGGGAGCAGTACTTC

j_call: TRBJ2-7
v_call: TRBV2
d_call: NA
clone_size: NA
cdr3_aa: CASSAGTPTYEQYF
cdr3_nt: TGTGCCAGCAGTGCCGGGACACCGACCTACGAGCAGTACTTC

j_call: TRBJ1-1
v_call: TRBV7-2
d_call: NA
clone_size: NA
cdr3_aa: CASSLVRSGAEAFF
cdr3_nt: TGTGCCAGCAGCTTAGTTAGGTCAGGGGCTGAAGCTTTCTTT

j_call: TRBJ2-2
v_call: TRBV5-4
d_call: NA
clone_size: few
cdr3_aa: CASSLASDLHRELFF
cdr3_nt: TGTGCCAGCAGCTTGGCTAGTGACCTCCACCGGGAGCTGTTTTTT

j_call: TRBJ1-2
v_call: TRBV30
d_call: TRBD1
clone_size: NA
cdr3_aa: CAWSTGTEDGYTF
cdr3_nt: TGTGCCTGGAGTACCGGGACAGAGGATGGCTACACCTTC

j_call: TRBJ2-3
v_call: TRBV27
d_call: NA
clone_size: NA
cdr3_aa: CASSLKPHETDTQYF
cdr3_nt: TGTGCCAGCAGTTTAAAGCCCCACGAGACAGATACGCAGTATTTT

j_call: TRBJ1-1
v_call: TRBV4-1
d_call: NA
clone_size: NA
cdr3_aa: CASSLLFGNTEAFF
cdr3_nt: TGCGCCAGCAGCCTCCTTTTCGGTAACACTGAAGCTTTCTTT